Presented here are 25 T cell receptor beta chains from one specimen sequenced in a study of monozygotic twins with inflammatory bowel disease. TCRdb re-called the 5' RACE reads and catalogs CDR3 proteins one per entry, DNA excluded. Seen in this sample are approximately 150,000 distinct CDR3 sequences; the ten most common clones hold around 7%. The sample comprised blood. The receptors shown here come from a human donor with ulcerative colitis or Crohn's disease, or a healthy co-twin of an affected twin (not recorded which).

This chain links TRBV12-3 or TRBV12-4 with TRBJ2-2; TCRdb outputs TRBD1, but without DNA this stays unchecked. The CDR3 totals 15 residues. CDR3 sequence: CASIEAGGNTGELFF.

V usage is TRBV6-2 or TRBV6-3 and J usage is TRBJ2-7. This CDR3 has 15 amino acids. The V gene's germline CDR1 is MNHEY and CDR2 SVGEGT. The CDR3 spells CASTSSYEGTYEQYF.

CDR3 residues: CASSHGGKETQYF. The gene calls are TRBV7-9 and TRBJ2-5; the D gene TCRdb calls, TRBD1, cannot be checked with no DNA. The CDR3 consists of 13 residues. In germline, CDR1 is SEHNR, CDR2 FQNEAQ (reference sequence).

The chain combines TRBV6-5 with TRBJ2-3; the D gene TCRdb calls, TRBD1, cannot be checked with no DNA. The germline gives CDR1 MNHEY, CDR2 SVGAGI. The CDR3 is 15 residues long. CDR3 amino acids: CASSYGGGGTDTQYF.

This rearrangement joins TRBV7-2 to TRBJ2-5; TCRdb outputs TRBD2, but without DNA this stays unchecked. The CDR3 is 15 amino acids. The germline gives CDR1 SGHTA, CDR2 FQGNSA. The CDR3 region is CASSPPGTLQETQYF.

The gene calls are TRBV20-1 and TRBJ2-1; lacking DNA, the TRBD2 call made by TCRdb goes unchecked. Germline CDR1 and CDR2: DFQATT and SNEGSKA (reference sequence). The CDR3 totals 14 residues. CDR3 loop: CSAPGTSATNEQFF.

The CDR3 region is CSAREQGLYNEQFF. The V gene is TRBV20-1, the J gene TRBJ2-1; the TRBD1 assignment by TCRdb is unverifiable without DNA. CDR3 length equals 14 residues. Germline CDR1 and CDR2: DFQATT and SNEGSKA (reference sequence).

The genes are TRBV28 and TRBJ2-7; TCRdb designates TRBD1, a call that cannot be tested without DNA. CDR3 size: 13 residues. CDR1 MDHEN and CDR2 SYDVKM come from the germline V gene. CDR3 sequence: CASRTGGSYEQYF.

The genes are TRBV10-3 and TRBJ1-4; TCRdb returns TRBD1, unconfirmable since there is no DNA. This CDR3 spans 13 amino acids. From germline, CDR1 is ENHRY and CDR2 SYGVKD. The CDR3 reads CAISGGQSEKLFF.

The J gene is TRBJ2-3, the V gene TRBV12-3 or TRBV12-4; checking the TCRdb D call of TRBD2 is not possible without DNA. The CDR3 length is 14 residues. The CDR3 sequence: CASSLERSTDTQYF.

V gene TRBV10-3 combines with J gene TRBJ1-5; TCRdb gives TRBD1 as the D gene, but with no DNA this cannot be confirmed. The CDR3 has 14 amino acids. The germline CDR1 and CDR2 sequences are ENHRY and SYGVKD. This CDR3 is CAIREDGGNQPQHF.

The V gene is TRBV29-1, the J gene TRBJ1-2. Germline CDR1 is SQVTM and CDR2 is ANQGSEA. This CDR3 comprises 13 residues. CDR3 region: CSVEGRDPYGYTF.

The V call is TRBV7-8, the J call TRBJ1-2; checking the TCRdb D call of TRBD1 is not possible without DNA. The V gene's germline CDR1 is SGHVS and CDR2 FQNEAQ. This CDR3 is built from 17 residues. The CDR3 spells CASSLRVGGALRFGYTF.

The genes are TRBV29-1 and TRBJ2-1. Germline lookup yields CDR1 SQVTM and CDR2 ANQGSEA. The CDR3 is 14 amino acids. The CDR3 here is CSVGTHAPYNEQFF.

The chain joins TRBV5-5 to TRBJ2-7; TCRdb calls TRBD1, which cannot be checked without DNA. Germline V gene sequence: CDR1 SGHKS, CDR2 YYEKEE (reference sequence). The CDR3 runs 15 residues. This CDR3 reads CASSSWAGTTYEQYF.

The chain combines TRBV5-8 with TRBJ2-7; TCRdb outputs TRBD2, but without DNA this stays unchecked. CDR3 length: 12 amino acids. Germline CDR1 reads SGHTS; CDR2 reads YDEGEE. CDR3 loop: CASSRVLGEQYF.

The chain has TRBV18 and TRBJ2-5; without DNA, the TCRdb call of TRBD1 cannot be checked. The CDR3 totals 15 residues. Germline loops: CDR1 KGHSH, CDR2 LQKENI. The chain's CDR3 is CASSPPNTGRETQYF. The complete variable domain, with remaining parts taken from reference TRBV18 and TRBJ2-5, reads NAGVMQNPRHLVRRRGQEARLRCSPMKGHSHVYWYRQLPEEGLKFMVYLQKENIIDESGMPKERFSAEFPKEGPSILRIQQVVRGDSAAYFCASSPPNTGRETQYFGPGTRLLVL.

This chain uses TRBV20-1 with TRBJ2-2; the TCRdb call, TRBD2, lacks DNA for checking. This CDR3 has 17 amino acids. Germline V gene lookup returns CDR1 DFQATT and CDR2 SNEGSKA (reference sequence). CDR3 residues: CSAIYRTSGRRTGELFF.

The chain recombines TRBV29-1 with TRBJ2-1; with no DNA, the TCRdb D assignment of TRBD2 cannot be verified. The germline gives CDR1 SQVTM, CDR2 ANQGSEA. The CDR3 loop spans 14 amino acids. CDR3 protein: CSVPGLAGYNEQFF.

V is TRBV20-1 and J is TRBJ2-5. CDR3 size: 13 residues. Germline CDR1 DFQATT, CDR2 SNEGSKA (reference sequence). CDR3: CSASRRVGETQYF.

V usage is TRBV5-6 and J usage is TRBJ2-2; the D call from TCRdb, TRBD1, cannot be confirmed without DNA. This CDR3 comprises 17 residues. CDR1 and CDR2 (germline): SGHDT, YYEEEE. CDR3: CASSLFKQAGNTGELFF.

The V call is TRBV24-1, the J call TRBJ2-5. CDR1 is KGHDR and CDR2 is SFDVKD in the germline V gene. CDR3 length: 13 residues. CDR3 in amino acids: CATSDLDKETQYF.

V is TRBV7-2 and J is TRBJ2-5; TCRdb lists TRBD1, though no DNA is available to test this call. CDR3 length: 17 amino acids. Germline V gives CDR1 SGHTA, CDR2 FQGNSA. This chain's CDR3 is CASSLGVGQGAEETQYF. Full variable domain (outside the CDR3, taken from reference TRBV7-2 and TRBJ2-5): GAGVSQSPSNKVTEKGKDVELRCDPISGHTALYWYRQSLGQGLEFLIYFQGNSAPDKSGLPSDRFSAERTGGSVSTLTIQRTQQEDSAVYLCASSLGVGQGAEETQYFGPGTRLLVL.

This chain links TRBV20-1 with TRBJ2-7. The germline CDR1 and CDR2 sequences are DFQATT and SNEGSKA (reference sequence). The CDR3 is made up of 14 amino acids. CDR3 amino acids: CSAFFAELSYEQYF.

The genes are TRBV9 and TRBJ2-5; without DNA, the TCRdb call of TRBD2 cannot be checked. The CDR3 runs 16 residues. In germline, CDR1 is SGDLS, CDR2 YYNGEE. The CDR3 loop reads CASSAPPAGGVETQYF. Full variable domain (rest looked up from reference TRBV9 and TRBJ2-5): DSGVTQTPKHLITATGQRVTLRCSPRSGDLSVYWYQQSLDQGLQFLIQYYNGEERAKGNILERFSAQQFPDLHSELNLSSLELGDSALYFCASSAPPAGGVETQYFGPGTRLLVL.